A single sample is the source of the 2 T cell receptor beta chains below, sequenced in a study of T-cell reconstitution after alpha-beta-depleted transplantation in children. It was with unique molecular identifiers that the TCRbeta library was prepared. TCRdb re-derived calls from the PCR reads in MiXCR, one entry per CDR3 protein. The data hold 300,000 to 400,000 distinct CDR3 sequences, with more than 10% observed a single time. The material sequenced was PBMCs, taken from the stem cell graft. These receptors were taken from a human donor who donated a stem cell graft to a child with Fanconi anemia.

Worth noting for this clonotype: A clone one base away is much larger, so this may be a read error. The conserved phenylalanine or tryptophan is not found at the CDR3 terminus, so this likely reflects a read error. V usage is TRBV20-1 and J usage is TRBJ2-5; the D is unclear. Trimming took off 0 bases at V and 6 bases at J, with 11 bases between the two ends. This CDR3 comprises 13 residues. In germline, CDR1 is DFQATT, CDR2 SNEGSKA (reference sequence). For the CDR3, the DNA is TGCAGTGCTAGAGATGTACCTAAGAAGACCCAGTACTGC. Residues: CSARDVPKKTQYC.

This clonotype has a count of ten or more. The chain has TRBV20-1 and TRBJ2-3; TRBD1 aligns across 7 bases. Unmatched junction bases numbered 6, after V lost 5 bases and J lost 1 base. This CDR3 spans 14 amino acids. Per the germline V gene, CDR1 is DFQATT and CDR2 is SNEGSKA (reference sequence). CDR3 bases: TGCAGTGCTGACCCGCAGGGGGGCACAGATACGCAGTATTTT. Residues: CSADPQGGTDTQYF.